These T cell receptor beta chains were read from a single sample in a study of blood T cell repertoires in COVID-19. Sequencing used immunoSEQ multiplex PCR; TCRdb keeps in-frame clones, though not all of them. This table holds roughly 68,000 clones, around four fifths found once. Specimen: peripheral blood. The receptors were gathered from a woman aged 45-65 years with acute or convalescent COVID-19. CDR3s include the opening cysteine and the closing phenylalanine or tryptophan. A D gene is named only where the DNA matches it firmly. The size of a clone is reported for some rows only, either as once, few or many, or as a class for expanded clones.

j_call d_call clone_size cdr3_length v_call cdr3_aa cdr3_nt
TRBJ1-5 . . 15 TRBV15 CATSRGTATIQPQHF TGTGCCACCAGCAGAGGGACAGCCACAATCCAGCCCCAGCATTTT
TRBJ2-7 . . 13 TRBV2 CASTQRRLDEQYF TGTGCCAGCACCCAACGGAGGCTTGACGAGCAGTACTTC
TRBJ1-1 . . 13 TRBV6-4 CASSLDWNTEAFF TGTGCCAGCAGCCTCGACTGGAACACTGAAGCTTTCTTT
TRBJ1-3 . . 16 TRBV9 CASSVRLGHEGNTIYF TGTGCCAGCAGCGTACGGCTTGGGCACGAAGGAAACACCATATATTTT
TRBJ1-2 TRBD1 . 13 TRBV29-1 CSVVPGQDYGYTF TGCAGCGTTGTTCCGGGACAGGACTATGGCTACACCTTC
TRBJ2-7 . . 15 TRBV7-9 CASSRLRDGSYEQYF TGTGCCAGCAGCCGGCTGCGGGACGGATCCTACGAGCAGTACTTC
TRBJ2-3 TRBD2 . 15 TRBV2 CATKAERGNTDTQYF TGTGCCACCAAAGCCGAGCGGGGGAATACAGATACGCAGTATTTT
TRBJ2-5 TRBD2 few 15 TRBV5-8 CASSFSGGPQETQYF TGTGCCAGCAGCTTTTCGGGAGGCCCTCAAGAGACCCAGTACTTC
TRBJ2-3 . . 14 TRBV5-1 CASRDSSSTDTQYF TGCGCCAGCCGAGACAGCTCTAGCACAGATACGCAGTATTTT
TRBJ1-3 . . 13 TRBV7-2 CASSFDTGNTIYF TGTGCCAGCAGCTTCGACACTGGAAACACCATATATTTT
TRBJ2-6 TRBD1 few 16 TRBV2 CASIQDRVSGANVLTF TGTGCCAGCATTCAGGACAGGGTCTCTGGGGCCAACGTCCTGACTTTC
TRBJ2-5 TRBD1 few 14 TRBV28 CASSYLGQEETQYF TGTGCCAGCAGTTACCTGGGACAGGAAGAGACCCAGTACTTC
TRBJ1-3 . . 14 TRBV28 CASRLTELGNTIYF TGTGCCAGCAGACTGACAGAGCTTGGAAACACCATATATTTT
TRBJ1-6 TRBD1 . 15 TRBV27 CASSSWDSLNSPLHF TGTGCCAGCAGTTCCTGGGACAGTCTTAATTCACCCCTCCACTTT
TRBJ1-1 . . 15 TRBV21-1 CASSLRTGANTEAFF TGTGCCAGCAGCCTCCGGACAGGGGCGAACACTGAAGCTTTCTTT
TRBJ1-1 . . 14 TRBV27 CASKSPGGNTEAFF TGTGCCAGCAAAAGCCCCGGAGGGAACACTGAAGCTTTCTTT
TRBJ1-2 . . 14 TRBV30 CAYHWGLETYGYTF TGTGCCTACCACTGGGGACTGGAAACCTATGGCTACACCTTC
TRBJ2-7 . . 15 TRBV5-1 CASSPDLSVTYEQYF TGCGCCAGCAGCCCGGATCTTAGCGTCACCTACGAGCAGTACTTC
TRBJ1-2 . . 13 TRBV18 CASSPATHAGYTF TGTGCCAGCTCACCTGCTACCCACGCCGGCTACACCTTC
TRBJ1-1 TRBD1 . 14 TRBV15 CATSRTGGGTEAFF TGTGCCACCAGCAGGACAGGGGGGGGAACTGAAGCTTTCTTT
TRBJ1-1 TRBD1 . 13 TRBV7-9 CASSLRGLTEAFF TGTGCCAGCAGCTTAAGGGGGCTCACTGAAGCTTTCTTT
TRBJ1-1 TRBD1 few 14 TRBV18 CASSPPGGESEAFF TGTGCCAGCTCACCCCCAGGGGGCGAGTCTGAAGCTTTCTTT
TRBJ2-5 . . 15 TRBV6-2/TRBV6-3 CASSGGSLASETQYF TGTGCCAGCAGTGGGGGGTCGTTGGCGTCTGAGACCCAGTACTTC
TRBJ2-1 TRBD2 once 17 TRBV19 CASRPDRTSGPFNEQFF TGTGCCAGTAGGCCAGACCGCACTAGCGGGCCCTTCAATGAGCAGTTCTTC
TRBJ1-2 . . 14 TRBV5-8 CASSSGEVYYGYTF TGTGCCAGCAGCTCGGGGGAGGTCTACTATGGCTACACCTTC
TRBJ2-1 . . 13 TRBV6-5 CASSLDSYNEQFF TGTGCCAGCAGCCTCGACTCATACAATGAGCAGTTCTTC
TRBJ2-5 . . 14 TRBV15 CATSTLLGPETQYF TGTGCCACCAGCACCTTACTGGGCCCAGAGACCCAGTACTTC
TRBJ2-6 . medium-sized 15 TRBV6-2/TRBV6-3 CASSYGGTGANVLTF TGTGCCAGCAGTTACGGGGGGACTGGGGCCAACGTCCTGACTTTC
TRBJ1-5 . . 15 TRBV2 CASSSDSRGNQPQHF TGTGCCAGCAGTTCGGACAGCCGCGGCAATCAGCCCCAGCATTTT
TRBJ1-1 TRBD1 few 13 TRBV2 CASTGTGGTEAFF TGTGCCAGCACCGGGACAGGGGGCACTGAAGCTTTCTTT
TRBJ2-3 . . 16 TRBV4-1 CASSLQGLPPVDTQYF TGCGCCAGCAGCCTTCAGGGGTTACCTCCGGTAGATACGCAGTATTTT
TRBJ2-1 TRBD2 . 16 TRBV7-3 CASSPSGAGVYNEQFF TGTGCCAGCAGCCCCTCCGGAGCGGGAGTCTACAATGAGCAGTTCTTC
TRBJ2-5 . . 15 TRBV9 CASSVSATDQETQYF TGTGCCAGCAGCGTTAGTGCTACCGACCAAGAGACCCAGTACTTC
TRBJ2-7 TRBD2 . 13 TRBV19 CASSEGLDYEQYF TGTGCCAGTAGTGAGGGACTAGACTACGAGCAGTACTTC
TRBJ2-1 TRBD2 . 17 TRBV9 CASSVDPSGQSYNEQFF TGTGCCAGCAGCGTAGATCCTAGCGGGCAATCCTACAATGAGCAGTTCTTC
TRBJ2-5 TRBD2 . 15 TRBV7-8 CASSGIAGIMETQYF TGTGCCAGCAGCGGAATAGCGGGTATAATGGAGACCCAGTACTTC